This T cell receptor (beta chain) was profiled in a study of OX40 agonist ivuxolimab in advanced cancers. Looking at the study overall: At doses from 0.01 to 10 mg/kg, patients were given intravenous ivuxolimab every 2 weeks. Study-wide results and limits: At 0.1 to 3.0 mg/kg, clonal expansion of CD4+ and CD8+ blood T cells had occurred by week 6.

On cycle 4 day 1 and cycle 7 day 1, as well as at baseline, blood was sampled. Germline lookup yields CDR1 LNHDA and CDR2 SQIVND (reference sequence). V lost 4 bases and J lost 5; bases outside the gene matches: 18. CDR3 length: 18 residues. Of note for this clone: As yet, its antigen is unknown.

Data came from immunoSEQ multiplex PCR; TCRdb stores just in-frame clones and leaves some out. Altogether tens of thousands of clones are present, roughly 89% being singletons, with the ten largest covering more than 2.5%. The source material was CD4+ or CD8+ T cells sorted from blood, sampled in a trial of the OX40 agonist ivuxolimab. J is TRBJ2-5 and V is TRBV19, with TRBD1 identical over 8 bases. This clonotype was sampled from an adult with an advanced solid tumor such as melanoma, head and neck, liver or kidney cancer. CDR3 amino acids: CASSTNTWVRGRRETQYF. The CDR3 DNA sequence: TGTGCCAGTAGTACTAACACTTGGGTCAGGGGGCGCAGGGAGACCCAGTACTTC.